This is a list of T cell receptor beta chains from one sample in a study of T cell responses to AZD1222 COVID-19 vaccine. Profiled with immunoSEQ multiplex PCR; TCRdb holds only in-frame clones, not every one. The sample has about 130,000 clones, approximately 91% seen once. This sample comprised peripheral blood, obtained 28 days after the second AZD1222 dose. Receptors were obtained from an adult who received the AZD1222 COVID-19 vaccine. CDR3s include the opening cysteine and the closing phenylalanine or tryptophan. A D gene is named only where the DNA matches it firmly. Clone size is not always given. Where it is, it says once, few, many or a class for expanded clones.

TRBV7-9,TRBD2,NA,TRBJ2-1,TGTGCCAGCAGCCCGTACCGGACTAGCGGAGTGTACAATGAGCAGTTCTTC,CASSPYRTSGVYNEQFF
TRBV5-1,NA,NA,TRBJ2-1,TGCGCCAGCAGCTTGGGGACGGAGATTGAGCAGTTCTTC,CASSLGTEIEQFF
TRBV30,TRBD1,NA,TRBJ1-6,TGTGCCTGGAGCCGGGACAGGGTAAGGGGTAATTCACCCCTCCACTTT,CAWSRDRVRGNSPLHF
TRBV9,NA,NA,TRBJ2-2,TGTGCCAGCAGCGTCGCTACAGGGCACACCGGGGAGCTGTTTTTT,CASSVATGHTGELFF
TRBV29-1,NA,NA,TRBJ2-5,TGCAGCGTTGAAGGTCGCCTCACACGAGGAGAGACCCAGTACTTC,CSVEGRLTRGETQYF
TRBV6-6,NA,NA,TRBJ2-2,TGTGCCAGCAGTTACCCGAGGGTAGCGAACACCGGGGAGCTGTTTTTT,CASSYPRVANTGELFF
TRBV29-1,NA,NA,TRBJ2-2,TGCAGCGTTCGACAGACAGCGAACACCGGGGAGCTGTTTTTT,CSVRQTANTGELFF
TRBV24-1,NA,NA,TRBJ2-3,TGTGCCACCGGATACGGGACGGCGCAGTATTTT,CATGYGTAQYF
TRBV29-1,NA,NA,TRBJ2-1,TGCAGCGTTGGCACTAGCCTTTACAATGAGCAGTTCTTC,CSVGTSLYNEQFF
TRBV5-8,TRBD2,NA,TRBJ2-2,TGTGCCAGCAGCTTGGGGTGGAGCCTAGCGGGCCCCGGGAACACCGGGGAGCTGTTTTTT,CASSLGWSLAGPGNTGELFF
TRBV5-1,TRBD1,NA,TRBJ1-1,TGCGCCAGCAGCTTGGGGCCAGGGGGAGACACTGAAGCTTTCTTT,CASSLGPGGDTEAFF
TRBV4-2,TRBD2,NA,TRBJ2-3,TGTGCCAGCAGCCAAGATCAGGTCGGCGGGGCGGGAGAGGGAGATACGCAGTATTTT,CASSQDQVGGAGEGDTQYF
TRBV24-1,NA,NA,TRBJ1-1,TGTGCCACCAGTGATTTCATCGTGACTTCTGAAGCTTTCTTT,CATSDFIVTSEAFF
TRBV18,NA,NA,TRBJ1-6,TGTGCCAGCTCACCAAATCCGGCTAATTCACCCCTCCACTTT,CASSPNPANSPLHF
TRBV5-4,TRBD1,NA,TRBJ1-1,TGTGCCAGCAGCTTCCGAGACAGGGGCAGTGAAGCTTTCTTT,CASSFRDRGSEAFF
TRBV28,NA,NA,TRBJ1-1,TGTGCCAGCAGTCCTATGAACAGTGAAGCTTTCTTT,CASSPMNSEAFF
TRBV9,NA,NA,TRBJ1-5,TGTGCCAGCAGCGCCTCTCTCGGGCGGCCCCAGCATTTT,CASSASLGRPQHF
TRBV11-3,TRBD2,NA,TRBJ2-1,TGTGCCAGCAGCTTAGGACTAGCGGGGACAGAGCAGTTCTTC,CASSLGLAGTEQFF
TRBV24-1,NA,NA,TRBJ1-2,TGTGCCACCAGTGATTTGGGGGGCGACTCGGGCTACACCTTC,CATSDLGGDSGYTF
TRBV27,NA,NA,TRBJ2-7,TGTGCCAGCAGTTTAACCGGGACGGGAATATACGAGCAGTACTTC,CASSLTGTGIYEQYF
TRBV7-7,NA,NA,TRBJ2-5,TGTGCTAGCAGTCATGGGGGGGAGACCCAGTACTTC,CASSHGGETQYF
TRBV4-1,NA,NA,TRBJ1-1,TGCGCCAGCACCCTAACGGGAGGTATCACTGAAGCTTTCTTT,CASTLTGGITEAFF
TRBV5-1,TRBD1,NA,TRBJ2-7,TGCGCCAGCAGTCCGACAGGGGGTGGGGAGCAGTACTTC,CASSPTGGGEQYF
TRBV30,NA,NA,TRBJ1-1,TGTGCCTGGAGTCCCCAGGGCTACACTGAAGCTTTCTTT,CAWSPQGYTEAFF
TRBV5-6,NA,NA,TRBJ1-2,TGTGCCAGCAGCTTATTTAGGCTTACGGTAGGCTACACCTTC,CASSLFRLTVGYTF
TRBV2,TRBD1,NA,TRBJ1-1,TGTGCCAGCAGTGAGGACAGGATGATGAACACTGAAGCTTTCTTT,CASSEDRMMNTEAFF
TRBV5-5,TRBD1,few,TRBJ1-2,TGTGCCAGCAGCCAAAGGGACAGGGAAAGATATGGCTACACCTTC,CASSQRDRERYGYTF
TRBV6-1,NA,NA,TRBJ1-5,TGTGCCAGCAGTGAGGGGGGGCTGCCCCAGCATTTT,CASSEGGLPQHF
TRBV29-1,TRBD1,NA,TRBJ2-7,TGCAGCGTTCTCGGACAGGCCAGCTCCTACGAGCAGTACTTC,CSVLGQASSYEQYF
TRBV28,NA,NA,TRBJ1-2,TGTGCCAGCAGTTTATTTGAAGGGACCCCATATGGCTACACCTTC,CASSLFEGTPYGYTF
TRBV6-6,NA,NA,TRBJ1-5,TGTGCCAGCAGGGGGGGCAGGGGAAATAATCAGCCCCAGCATTTT,CASRGGRGNNQPQHF
TRBV3-1/TRBV3-2,NA,NA,TRBJ2-4,TGTGCCAGCAGGGACACTATTTGGGGGATTCAGTACTTC,CASRDTIWGIQYF
TRBV28,NA,NA,TRBJ1-2,TGTGCCAGCAGTTTTTTGGGGCAGGACTATGGCTACACCTTC,CASSFLGQDYGYTF
TRBV19,NA,NA,TRBJ1-6,TGTGCCAGAGCCACCGGGAGACCGGGTTCACCCCTCCACTTT,CARATGRPGSPLHF
TRBV15,TRBD2,NA,TRBJ2-5,TGTGCCACCAGCAGAGATAGGCTAGCGGTATTGCAAGAGACCCAGTACTTC,CATSRDRLAVLQETQYF
TRBV10-1,NA,NA,TRBJ2-7,TGCGCCAGCAGTGCTAGGGGCGACTCCGACTACGAGCAGTACTTC,CASSARGDSDYEQYF
TRBV30,NA,NA,TRBJ1-6,TGTGCCTGGGGTTTCGCGAGGTGGTCACCCCTCCACTTT,CAWGFARWSPLHF
TRBV2,NA,NA,TRBJ2-7,TGTGCCAGCAGTGGTTTCAGGAGGCCTTCGGAGCAGTACTTC,CASSGFRRPSEQYF
TRBV18,NA,NA,TRBJ1-5,TGTGCCAGCTCACCACCAGGAGGGAATCAGCCCCAGCATTTT,CASSPPGGNQPQHF
TRBV7-9,TRBD1,once,TRBJ2-7,TGTGCCAGCAGCCCAGGGGGCGTTTTTGGGTGGGAGCAGTACTTC,CASSPGGVFGWEQYF
TRBV20-1,NA,NA,TRBJ1-2,TGCAGTGCTAGTAGCAATGGCTACACCTTC,CSASSNGYTF
TRBV4-2,NA,NA,TRBJ2-1,TGTGCCAGCAGCCAAGTAACTAGCACCTACAATGAGCAGTTCTTC,CASSQVTSTYNEQFF
TRBV6-5,NA,NA,TRBJ1-2,TGTGCCAGCAGTTACTCGACGTACCGGCAGAACTATGGCTACACCTTC,CASSYSTYRQNYGYTF
TRBV7-2,NA,NA,TRBJ2-7,TGTGCCAGCAGCTCCCACCCGGACGACGAGCAGTACTTC,CASSSHPDDEQYF
TRBV27,NA,NA,TRBJ2-3,TGTGCCAGCAGAGGACTTACCACAGATACGCAGTATTTT,CASRGLTTDTQYF
TRBV11-3,NA,NA,TRBJ2-5,TGTGCCAGCAGCCCGTGGACATTCCAAGAGACCCAGTACTTC,CASSPWTFQETQYF
TRBV3-1/TRBV3-2,NA,once,TRBJ2-1,TGTGCCAGCAGCCAAGTGGATGAGCAGTTCTTC,CASSQVDEQFF
TRBV28,TRBD1,NA,TRBJ2-2,TGTGCCAGCCTGGGGACAGGAGGTGAATTCGGGGAGCTGTTTTTT,CASLGTGGEFGELFF
TRBV11-3,NA,NA,TRBJ2-1,TGTGCCAGCAGCTTACTGGGAGTACCTGAGCAGTTCTTC,CASSLLGVPEQFF
TRBV6-6,TRBD1,NA,TRBJ1-2,TGTGCCAGCAGTCCCGGGACAGGGGGGTATGGCTACACCTTC,CASSPGTGGYGYTF
TRBV6-5,NA,NA,TRBJ2-7,TGTGCCAGCAGTCACCCGGGAGGGGGCGGAAAGTACTTC,CASSHPGGGGKYF